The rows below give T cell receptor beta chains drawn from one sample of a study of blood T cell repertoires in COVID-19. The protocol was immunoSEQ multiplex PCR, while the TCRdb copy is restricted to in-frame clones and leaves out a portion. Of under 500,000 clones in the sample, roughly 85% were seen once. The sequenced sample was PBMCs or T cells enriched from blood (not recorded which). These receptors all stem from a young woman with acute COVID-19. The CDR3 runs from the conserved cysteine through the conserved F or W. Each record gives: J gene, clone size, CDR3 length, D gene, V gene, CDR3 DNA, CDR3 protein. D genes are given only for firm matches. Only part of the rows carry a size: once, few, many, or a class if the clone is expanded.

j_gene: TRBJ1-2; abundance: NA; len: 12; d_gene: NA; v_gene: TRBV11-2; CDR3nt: TGTGCCAGCAGCCGAGGGAACTATGGCTACACCTTC; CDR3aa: CASSRGNYGYTF
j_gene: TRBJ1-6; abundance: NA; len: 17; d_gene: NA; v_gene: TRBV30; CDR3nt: TGTGCCTGGAGTGTCCTCCATCGGAGCTCCTATAATTCACCCCTCCACTTT; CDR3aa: CAWSVLHRSSYNSPLHF
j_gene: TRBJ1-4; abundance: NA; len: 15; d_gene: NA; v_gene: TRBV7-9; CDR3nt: TGTGCCAGCAGCGGGTACGGGACACCCGGGGAAAAACTGTTTTTT; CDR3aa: CASSGYGTPGEKLFF
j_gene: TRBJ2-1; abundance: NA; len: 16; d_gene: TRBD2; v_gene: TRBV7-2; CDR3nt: TGTGCCAGCAGCTTTAGGACTAGCGGGAGAGACGATGAGCAGTTCTTC; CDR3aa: CASSFRTSGRDDEQFF
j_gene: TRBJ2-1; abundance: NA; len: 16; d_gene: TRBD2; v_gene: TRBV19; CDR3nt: TGTGCCAGTAGTATGGTCGGACTAGCGGGGGTGGATGAGCAGTTCTTC; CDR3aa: CASSMVGLAGVDEQFF
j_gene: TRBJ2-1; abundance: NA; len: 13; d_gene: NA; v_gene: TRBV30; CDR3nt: TGTGCCTGGAGTTCTTCATGGGAAGGGGGGCAGTTCTTC; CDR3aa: CAWSSSWEGGQFF
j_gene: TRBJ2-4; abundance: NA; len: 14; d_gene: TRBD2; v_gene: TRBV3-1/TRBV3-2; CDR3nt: TGTGCCAGCAGCTTAGCGGGAGCGGGAAACATTCAGTACTTC; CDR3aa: CASSLAGAGNIQYF
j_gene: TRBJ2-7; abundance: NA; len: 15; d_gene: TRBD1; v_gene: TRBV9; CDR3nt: TGTGCCAGCAGCGACGGCCGGGACAGGATCCACGAGCAGTACTTC; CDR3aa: CASSDGRDRIHEQYF
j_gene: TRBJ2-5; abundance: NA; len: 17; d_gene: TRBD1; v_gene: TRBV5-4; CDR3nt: TGTGCCAGCAGCTTGGGCTTTGGACAGGGGGGTCAAGAGACCCAGTACTTC; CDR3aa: CASSLGFGQGGQETQYF
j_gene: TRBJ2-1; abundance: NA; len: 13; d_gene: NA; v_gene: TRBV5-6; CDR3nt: TGTGCCAGCAGCTACAAAGACAGGTATGAGCAGTTCTTC; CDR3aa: CASSYKDRYEQFF
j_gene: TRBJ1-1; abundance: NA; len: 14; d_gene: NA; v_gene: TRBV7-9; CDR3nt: TGTGCCAGCAGCTTAGAGGGGTGGAGCACTGAAGCTTTCTTT; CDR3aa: CASSLEGWSTEAFF
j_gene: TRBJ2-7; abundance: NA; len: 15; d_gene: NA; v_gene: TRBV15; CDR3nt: TGTGCCACCAGCAACCGCGAACTAGAAGTCTACGAGCAGTACTTC; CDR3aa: CATSNRELEVYEQYF
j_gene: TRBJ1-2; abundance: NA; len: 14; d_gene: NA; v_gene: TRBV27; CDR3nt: TGTGCCAGCAGTTTCTCAGGGAAGAACTATGGCTACACCTTC; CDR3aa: CASSFSGKNYGYTF
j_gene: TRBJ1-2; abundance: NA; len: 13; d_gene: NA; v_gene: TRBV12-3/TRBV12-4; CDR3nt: TGTGCCAGCAGTTTGAGGGAGAACTATGGCTACACCTTC; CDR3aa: CASSLRENYGYTF
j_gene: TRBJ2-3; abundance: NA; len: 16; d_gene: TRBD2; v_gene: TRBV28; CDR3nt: TGTGCCAGCAGTTTTAGGATGACTAGCCTAACAGATACGCAGTATTTT; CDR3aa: CASSFRMTSLTDTQYF
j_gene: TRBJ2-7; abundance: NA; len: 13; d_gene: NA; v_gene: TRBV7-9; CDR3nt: TGTGCCAGCAGCCGGGGACTTACCTACGAGCAGTACTTC; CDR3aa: CASSRGLTYEQYF
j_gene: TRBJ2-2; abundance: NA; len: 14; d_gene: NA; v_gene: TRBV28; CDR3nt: TGTGCCAGCAGTTTCGCGCCTAGCACCGGGGAGCTGTTTTTT; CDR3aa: CASSFAPSTGELFF
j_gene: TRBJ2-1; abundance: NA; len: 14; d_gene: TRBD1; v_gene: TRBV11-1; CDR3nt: TGTGCCAGCAGCCTCCGGGACAGGGACCATGAGCAGTTCTTC; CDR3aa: CASSLRDRDHEQFF
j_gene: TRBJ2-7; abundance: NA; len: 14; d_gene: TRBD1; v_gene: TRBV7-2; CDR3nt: TGTGCCAGCAGCTTCCGGGACAGGGGGCATGAGCAGTACTTC; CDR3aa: CASSFRDRGHEQYF
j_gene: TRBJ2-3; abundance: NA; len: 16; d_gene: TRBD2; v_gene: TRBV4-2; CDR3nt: TGTGCCAGCAGCCGAAGAACTAGCGGTTCCACAGATACGCAGTATTTT; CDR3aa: CASSRRTSGSTDTQYF
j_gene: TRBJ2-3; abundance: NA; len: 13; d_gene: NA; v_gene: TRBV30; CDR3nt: TGTGCCTGGAGTGTAATCCGTTTCCATACGCAGTATTTT; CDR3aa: CAWSVIRFHTQYF
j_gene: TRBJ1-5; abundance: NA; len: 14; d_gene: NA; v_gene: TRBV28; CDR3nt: TGTGCCAGCAGTTTCAGGGGTACGAATCAGCCCCAGCATTTT; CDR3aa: CASSFRGTNQPQHF
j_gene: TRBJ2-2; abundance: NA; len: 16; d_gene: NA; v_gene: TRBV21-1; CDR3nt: TGTGCCAGCAGCTCCCCGACTAATCATGACACCGGGGAGCTGTTTTTT; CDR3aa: CASSSPTNHDTGELFF
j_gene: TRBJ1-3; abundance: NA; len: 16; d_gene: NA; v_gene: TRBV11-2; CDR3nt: TGTGCCAGCAGCCCAGGGACACCCTCCTCTGGAAACACCATATATTTT; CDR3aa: CASSPGTPSSGNTIYF
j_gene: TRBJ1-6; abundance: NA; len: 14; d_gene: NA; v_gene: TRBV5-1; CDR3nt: TGCGCCAGCAGCACGGACTCCCGGAATTCACCCCTCCACTTT; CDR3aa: CASSTDSRNSPLHF
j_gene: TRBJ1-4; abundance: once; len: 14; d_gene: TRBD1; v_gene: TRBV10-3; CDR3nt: TGTGCCATCCGGGGGGACAGGGGGGCTGAAAAACTGTTTTTT; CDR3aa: CAIRGDRGAEKLFF
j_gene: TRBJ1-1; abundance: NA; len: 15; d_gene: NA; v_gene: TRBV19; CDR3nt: TGTGCCAGTAGTACTCTCCGCGACATGAACACTGAAGCTTTCTTT; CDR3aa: CASSTLRDMNTEAFF
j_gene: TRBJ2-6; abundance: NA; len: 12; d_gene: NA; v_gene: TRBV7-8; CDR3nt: TGTGCCAGCAGCTTTAGCAGAAACGTCCTGACTTTC; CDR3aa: CASSFSRNVLTF
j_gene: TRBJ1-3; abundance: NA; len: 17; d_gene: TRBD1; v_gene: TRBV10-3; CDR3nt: TGTGCCATCGTCCCGGGACAGGGACGACACTCTGGAAACACCATATATTTT; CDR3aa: CAIVPGQGRHSGNTIYF
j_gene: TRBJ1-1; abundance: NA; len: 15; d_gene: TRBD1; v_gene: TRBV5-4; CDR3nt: TGTGCCAGCAGCATCCGGGACAGGGTTGGCACTGAAGCTTTCTTT; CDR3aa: CASSIRDRVGTEAFF
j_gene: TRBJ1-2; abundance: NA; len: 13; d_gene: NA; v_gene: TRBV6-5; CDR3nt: TGTGCCAGCAGTACCCCTCGGAACTATGGCTACACCTTC; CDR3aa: CASSTPRNYGYTF
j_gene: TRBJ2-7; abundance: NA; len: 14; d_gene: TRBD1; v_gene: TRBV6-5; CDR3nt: TGTGCTACCCGTCGGGGGACAGGCGTCTACGAGCAGTACTTC; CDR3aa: CATRRGTGVYEQYF
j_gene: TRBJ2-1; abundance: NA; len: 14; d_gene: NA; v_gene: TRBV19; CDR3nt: TGTGCCAGTAGCGCCTACGCCGAAGAAAATGAGCAGTTCTTC; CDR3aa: CASSAYAEENEQFF
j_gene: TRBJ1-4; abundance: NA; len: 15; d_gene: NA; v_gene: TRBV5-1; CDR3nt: TGCGCCAGCAGCTTTACACATGCAACTAATGAAAAACTGTTTTTT; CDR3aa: CASSFTHATNEKLFF
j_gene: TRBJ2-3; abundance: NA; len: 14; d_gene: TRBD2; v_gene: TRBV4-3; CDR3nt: TGCGCCAGCAGCCAAGGGACTAGCGCGGATACGCAGTATTTT; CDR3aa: CASSQGTSADTQYF
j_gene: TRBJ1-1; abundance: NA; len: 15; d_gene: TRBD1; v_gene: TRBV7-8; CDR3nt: TGTGCCAGCAGCCCCAGACAGGGGGCGCGGACTGAAGCTTTCTTT; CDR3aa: CASSPRQGARTEAFF
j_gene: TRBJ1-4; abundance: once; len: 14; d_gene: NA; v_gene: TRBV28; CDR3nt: TGTGCCAGCAGTTTGTCGAAGGGGAATGAAAAACTGTTTTTT; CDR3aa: CASSLSKGNEKLFF
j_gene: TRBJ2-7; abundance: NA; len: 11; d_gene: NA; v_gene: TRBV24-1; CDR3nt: TGTGCCTCACAAGGCCGGGACGAGCAGTACTTC; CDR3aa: CASQGRDEQYF
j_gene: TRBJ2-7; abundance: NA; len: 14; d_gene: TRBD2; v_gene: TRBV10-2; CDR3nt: TGCGCCAGCCGACTAGCGGGAGATCACAGGGAGCAGTACTTC; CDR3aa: CASRLAGDHREQYF
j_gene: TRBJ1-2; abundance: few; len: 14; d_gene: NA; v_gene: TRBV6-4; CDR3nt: TGTGCCAGACAGGGTTTCCTACGTGTCTATGGCTACACCTTC; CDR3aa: CARQGFLRVYGYTF
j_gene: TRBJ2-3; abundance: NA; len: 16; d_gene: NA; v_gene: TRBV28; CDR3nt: TGTGCCAGCAGTTTGTGGGCCGGAAGTAGCACAGATACGCAGTATTTT; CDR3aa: CASSLWAGSSTDTQYF
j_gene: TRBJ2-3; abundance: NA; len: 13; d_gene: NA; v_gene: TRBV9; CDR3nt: TGTGCCAGCAGCGTACAGGGGAAAGATACGCAGTATTTT; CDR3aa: CASSVQGKDTQYF
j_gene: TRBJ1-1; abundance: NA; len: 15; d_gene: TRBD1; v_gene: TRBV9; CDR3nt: TGTGCCAGCAGCCCCCGACAGGGGGTTAACACTGAAGCTTTCTTT; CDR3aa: CASSPRQGVNTEAFF
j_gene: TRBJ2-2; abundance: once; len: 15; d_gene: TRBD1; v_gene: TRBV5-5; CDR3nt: TGTGCCAGCAGCTTGGCCGGGGACAGGACCGGGGAGCTGTTTTTT; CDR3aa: CASSLAGDRTGELFF
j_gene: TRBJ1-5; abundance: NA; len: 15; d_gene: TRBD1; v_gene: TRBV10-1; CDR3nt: TGCGCCAGGGTTAAAGACAGGGGAGTGGATCAGCCCCAGCATTTT; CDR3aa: CARVKDRGVDQPQHF
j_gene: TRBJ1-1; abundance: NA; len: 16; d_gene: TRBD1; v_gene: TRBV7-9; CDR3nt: TGTGCCAGCAGCTTTCGGACAGGGGGAGTGAACACTGAAGCTTTCTTT; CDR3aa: CASSFRTGGVNTEAFF
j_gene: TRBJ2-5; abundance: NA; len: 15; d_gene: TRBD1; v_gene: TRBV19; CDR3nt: TGTGCCAGTAGTGGACCCGACAGGGCCCAAGAGACCCAGTACTTC; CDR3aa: CASSGPDRAQETQYF
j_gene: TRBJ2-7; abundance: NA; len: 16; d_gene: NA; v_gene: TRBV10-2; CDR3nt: TGCGCCAGCAGTGAGTCGCGACAGGACCCTCCCTACGAGCAGTACTTC; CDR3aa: CASSESRQDPPYEQYF
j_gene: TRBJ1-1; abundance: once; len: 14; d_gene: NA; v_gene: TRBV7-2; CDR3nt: TGTGCCAGCAGCTTGAAAGGCAGGGCAACTGAAGCTTTCTTT; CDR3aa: CASSLKGRATEAFF
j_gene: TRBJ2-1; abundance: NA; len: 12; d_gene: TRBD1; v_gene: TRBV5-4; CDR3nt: TGTGCCAGCAGCTTCATAGGGGGCAGAGGGTTCTTC; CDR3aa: CASSFIGGRGFF
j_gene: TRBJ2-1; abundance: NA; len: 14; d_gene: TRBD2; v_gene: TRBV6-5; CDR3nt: TGTGCCAGCAGTCGGACTAGCGCGTACAATGAGCAGTTCTTC; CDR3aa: CASSRTSAYNEQFF
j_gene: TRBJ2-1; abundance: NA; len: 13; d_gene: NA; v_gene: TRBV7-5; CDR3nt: TGTGTCAGAAGCTTAGCAGGGGGCCTTGAGCAGTTCTTC; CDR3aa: CVRSLAGGLEQFF
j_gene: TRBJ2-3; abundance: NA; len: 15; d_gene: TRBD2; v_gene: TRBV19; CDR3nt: TGTGCCAGTAGTACCCAGCGGGAAGGCACAGATACGCAGTATTTT; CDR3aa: CASSTQREGTDTQYF
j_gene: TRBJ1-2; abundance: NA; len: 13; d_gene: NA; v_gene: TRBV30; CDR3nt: TGTGCCGGAAGGGAGACACCACTCTCTGGCTACACCTTC; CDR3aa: CAGRETPLSGYTF
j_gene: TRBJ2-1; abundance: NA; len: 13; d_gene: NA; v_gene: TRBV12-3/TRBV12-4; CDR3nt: TGTGCCAGCAGCTTAAGGACTTTGCGGGAGCAGTTCTTC; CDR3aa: CASSLRTLREQFF
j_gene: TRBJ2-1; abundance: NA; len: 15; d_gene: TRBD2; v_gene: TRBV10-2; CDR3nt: TGCGCCAGCAGCGACCTAGCGGGGGGGCTGAATGAGCAGTTCTTC; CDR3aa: CASSDLAGGLNEQFF
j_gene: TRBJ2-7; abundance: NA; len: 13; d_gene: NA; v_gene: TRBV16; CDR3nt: TGTGCCAGCAGCCAAGGCGGGTCCTACGAGCAGTACTTC; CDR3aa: CASSQGGSYEQYF
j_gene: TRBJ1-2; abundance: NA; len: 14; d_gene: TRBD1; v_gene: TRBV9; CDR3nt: TGTGCCAGCAGCGTTGGGACAGGGGACTATGGCTACACCTTC; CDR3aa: CASSVGTGDYGYTF
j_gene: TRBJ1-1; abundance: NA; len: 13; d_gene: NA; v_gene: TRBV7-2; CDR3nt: TGTGCCAGCAGCGAGACAGCGAACACTGAAGCTTTCTTT; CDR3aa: CASSETANTEAFF